Listed below are T cell receptor beta chains from one sample, sequenced in a study of preoperative IRX-2 immunotherapy in early breast cancer. Measured with immunoSEQ multiplex PCR; TCRdb has only the in-frame clones, and not every one. The sample has approximately 31,000 clones, around 92% seen once. Sequencing was performed on tumor tissue, taken after IRX-2 immunotherapy. Receptors originate from a human donor with breast cancer. The CDR3 runs from the conserved cysteine through the conserved F or W. A D gene is named only where the DNA matches it firmly. The size of a clone is reported for some rows only, either as once, few or many, or as a class for expanded clones.

>TRBD2|TRBJ2-3|-|TRBV30
TGTGCCCACCGGCTAGCGGGGGTGAGGGATACGCAGTATTTT
CAHRLAGVRDTQYF
>TRBD2|TRBJ2-3|-|TRBV5-1
TGCGCCAGCAGGCCGGCGGGGGGGCAAGGGACAGATACGCAGTATTTT
CASRPAGGQGTDTQYF
>-|TRBJ1-6|-|TRBV6-7
TGTGCCAGCAGCGAAGGGCTAGCCCTCCACTTT
CASSEGLALHF
>TRBD1|TRBJ1-5|-|TRBV6-8
TGTGCCAGCAGGCGGACAGGACTCAATCAGCCCCAGCATTTT
CASRRTGLNQPQHF
>TRBD1|TRBJ2-5|-|TRBV6-8
TGTGCCAGCAGTTACGACAGGGGGAAGCCGTGGACCCAGTACTTC
CASSYDRGKPWTQYF
>-|TRBJ1-6|-|TRBV7-5
TGTGCCAGCAGCAGAGAGGGGGGTTTCAATTCACCCCTCCACTTT
CASSREGGFNSPLHF
>-|TRBJ1-5|-|TRBV11-3
TGTGCCAGCAGCTTAGTATCCGGGGTAAATCAGCCCCAGCATTTT
CASSLVSGVNQPQHF
>TRBD2|TRBJ2-2|-|TRBV7-1
TGTGCCAGCAGGTCCCTTGCGGGGGACACCGGGGAGCTGTTTTTT
CASRSLAGDTGELFF
>-|TRBJ2-2|-|TRBV7-6
TGTGCCAGCAGATTTAGCGGCGCAGGGAACACCGGGGAGCTGTTTTTT
CASRFSGAGNTGELFF
>TRBD1|TRBJ2-1|-|TRBV11-3
TGTGCCAGCAGCTCCGGGACAGGAGACCACAATGAGCAGTTCTTC
CASSSGTGDHNEQFF
>TRBD1|TRBJ2-5|-|TRBV5-1
TGCGCCAGCAGCTATACCGGGACAGGGGTGGCCCAAGAGACCCAGTACTTC
CASSYTGTGVAQETQYF
>-|TRBJ1-5|-|TRBV6-8
TGTGCCATCAGTGGCGGTTCAGGGGTCGGTCAGCCCCAGCATTTT
CAISGGSGVGQPQHF
>-|TRBJ2-3|-|TRBV19
TGTGCCAGTAGTATAGTCGGGGCTGTAGATACGCAGTATTTT
CASSIVGAVDTQYF
>-|TRBJ2-2|-|TRBV4-1
TGCGCCAGCAGCCAAGAAGCACAGTACACCGGGGAGCTGTTTTTT
CASSQEAQYTGELFF
>-|TRBJ2-1|-|TRBV22-1
TGTGCCACCAGTCACCCAGGAGGTGGCAATGAGCAGTTCTTC
CATSHPGGGNEQFF
>-|TRBJ2-3|few|TRBV14
TGTGCCAGCAGCCAAGCACGGGGAGCAGATACGCAGTATTTT
CASSQARGADTQYF
>-|TRBJ2-5|once|TRBV11-3
TGTGCCAGCAGCCAAGCCCCGGGCCAAGAGACCCAGTACTTC
CASSQAPGQETQYF
>TRBD2|TRBJ2-1|-|TRBV15
TGTGCCAGCAGCCCCCACTTTGGAGCGGGAGCATCCAATGAGCAGTTCTTC
CASSPHFGAGASNEQFF
>-|TRBJ2-5|-|TRBV19
TGTGCCAGTTCCCCTAGCGCCCAAGAGACCCAGTACTTC
CASSPSAQETQYF
>TRBD1|TRBJ2-3|-|TRBV14
TGTGCCAGCAGCCAAACGGGACAGGGGACAGATACGCAGTATTTT
CASSQTGQGTDTQYF
>TRBD1|TRBJ1-1|once|TRBV15
TGTGCCACCAGCAGACCCAGGCCCGGGACAGGGGGCACTGAAGCTTTCTTT
CATSRPRPGTGGTEAFF
>TRBD1|TRBJ1-1|-|TRBV6-8
TGTGCCAGCAGTCCTCGGACAGGGTGGGGCACTGAAGCTTTCTTT
CASSPRTGWGTEAFF
>-|TRBJ1-2|once|TRBV18
TGTGCCAGCTCACCAGGGCCGTCCCACTATGGCTACACCTTC
CASSPGPSHYGYTF
>TRBD1|TRBJ2-7|-|TRBV18
TGTGCCAGCTCCCTCGGCGACAGGGGACTCCACGAGCAGTACTTC
CASSLGDRGLHEQYF
>TRBD2|TRBJ2-3|-|TRBV7-1
TGTGCCAGCAGCTCCTGGACTAGCGGGAGGACAGATACGCAGTATTTT
CASSSWTSGRTDTQYF
>-|TRBJ2-2|-|TRBV6-8
TGTGCCACCCAGAGGGAAAAGAACACCGGGGAGCTGTTTTTT
CATQREKNTGELFF
>TRBD1|TRBJ1-1|-|TRBV6-8
TGTGCCAGCACTTGGGGACAGGGAGTAAACACTGAAGCTTTCTTT
CASTWGQGVNTEAFF
>TRBD1|TRBJ1-1|once|TRBV6-8
TGTGCCAGCAGTGGGGGACAGGCCCTCTCCACTGAAGCTTTCTTT
CASSGGQALSTEAFF
>TRBD1|TRBJ2-1|-|TRBV19
TGTGCCAGTAGTATCAACAGGGGCCATGAGCAGTTCTTC
CASSINRGHEQFF
>-|TRBJ2-2|-|TRBV7-8
TGTGCCAGCACCACGAGACTTACGAACACCGGGGAGCTGTTTTTT
CASTTRLTNTGELFF
>-|TRBJ2-3|once|TRBV23-1
TGCGCCAGCAGCCAAGCAACAAGCTCTGGGCCGTTGGATACGCAGTATTTT
CASSQATSSGPLDTQYF
>-|TRBJ2-2|-|TRBV6-8
TGTGCCAGCAGTTACTCCTGGTCTAGCCCTACTAACACCGGGGAGCTGTTTTTT
CASSYSWSSPTNTGELFF
>-|TRBJ2-5|-|TRBV12-2
TGTGCCAGTTCGGACGGGGCGCGTCCCGAGACCCAGTACTTC
CASSDGARPETQYF
>TRBD1|TRBJ2-2|few|TRBV19
TGTGCCAGTAGTACCAGGGACAGGGGGAACACCGGGGAGCTGTTTTTT
CASSTRDRGNTGELFF
>-|TRBJ2-5|-|TRBV11-3
TGTGCCAGCAGCTTACAATGGGGCAGACAAGAGACCCAGTACTTC
CASSLQWGRQETQYF
>TRBD2|TRBJ2-1|-|TRBV7-4
TGTGCCAGCAGCCTAGCTGGGCGGGAGCAAAAGTTCTTC
CASSLAGREQKFF
>-|TRBJ1-4|-|TRBV28
TGTGCCAGCAGTTTATGGGCAGGGAGAGCAACTAATGAAAAACTGTTTTTT
CASSLWAGRATNEKLFF
>-|TRBJ1-3|few|TRBV11-3
TGTGCCAGCAGCCCTCAGATGGTCTCTGGAAACACCATATATTTT
CASSPQMVSGNTIYF
>TRBD1|TRBJ1-2|-|TRBV18
TGTGCCAGCTCACCAGGGACAGGGGGATATGGCTACACCTTC
CASSPGTGGYGYTF
>-|TRBJ2-2|-|TRBV7-6
TGTGCCAGCAGCTCAGTATCAGGGGTAACCGGGGAGCTGTTTTTT
CASSSVSGVTGELFF
>-|TRBJ1-5|-|TRBV28
TGTGCCAGCAGTTATCCCGGACAGATTAATCAGCCCCAGCATTTT
CASSYPGQINQPQHF
>-|TRBJ1-2|-|TRBV5-1
TGCGCCAGCAGCTTGGGGCACAGTAACAACTATGGCTACACCTTC
CASSLGHSNNYGYTF
>-|TRBJ2-7|few|TRBV14
TGTGCCAGCAGCCAAGTTGGGGGACACCAGCAGTACTTC
CASSQVGGHQQYF
>TRBD1|TRBJ2-5|-|TRBV6-8
TGTGCCAGCAGGAAGGGACAGAACCAAGAGACCCAGTACTTC
CASRKGQNQETQYF
>-|TRBJ1-1|-|TRBV6-8
TGTGCCATCAGGACAGCAATGAACACTGAAGCTTTCTTT
CAIRTAMNTEAFF
>-|TRBJ2-7|-|TRBV11-3
TGTGCCAGCAGCCCAGGGACGGGAGCGCGAGAGCAGTACTTC
CASSPGTGAREQYF
>-|TRBJ2-3|-|TRBV6-8
TGTGCCATCCGCCTCAGGGATACAGATACGCAGTATTTT
CAIRLRDTDTQYF
>-|TRBJ1-4|-|TRBV11-3
TGTGCCAGCAGCAATCTCGCGGGCCTAGCTAATGAAAAACTGTTTTTT
CASSNLAGLANEKLFF